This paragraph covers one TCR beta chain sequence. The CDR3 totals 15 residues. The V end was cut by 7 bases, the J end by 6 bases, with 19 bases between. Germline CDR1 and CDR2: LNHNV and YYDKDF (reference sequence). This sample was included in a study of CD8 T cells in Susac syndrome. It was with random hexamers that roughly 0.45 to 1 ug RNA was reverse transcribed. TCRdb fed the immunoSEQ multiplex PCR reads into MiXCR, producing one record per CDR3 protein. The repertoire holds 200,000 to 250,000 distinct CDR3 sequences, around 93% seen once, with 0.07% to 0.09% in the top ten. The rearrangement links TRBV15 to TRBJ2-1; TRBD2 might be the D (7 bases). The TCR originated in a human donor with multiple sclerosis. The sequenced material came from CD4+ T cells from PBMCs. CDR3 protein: CATTEGGRGGNEQFF. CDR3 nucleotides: TGTGCCACCACTGAGGGAGGGAGAGGGGGCAATGAGCAGTTCTTC.